These 27 T cell receptor beta chains came from one sample sequenced in a study of blood T cell repertoires in COVID-19 (dated by TCRdb to 2020 to 2021). The protocol used for the library was the immunoSEQ multiplex PCR assay. Held by TCRdb, this immuneACCESS table contains in-frame sequences only and omits some clones. Under half of the omission traces to an unresolved V gene where checked; the cause of the rest is unknown. The sample contains 300,000 to 400,000 clones, approximately 86% of them found a single time. About 4.2% of the sample is in the top ten clones. The sample comprised PBMCs or T cells enriched from blood (not recorded which). The receptors were sampled from a woman aged 40-49 years with acute COVID-19.

V is TRBV19 and J is TRBJ2-5; D not certain. The CDR3 totals 13 residues. Germline lookup yields CDR1 LNHDA and CDR2 SQIVND (reference sequence). With 5 bases removed from V and 5 bases from J, the gap between germline ends came to 12 bases. Here the CDR3 DNA reads TGTGCCAGTAGTGTCGCGGTTGTGGAGACCCAGTACTTC. This codes for CASSVAVVETQYF.

V and J are TRBV3-1 (or the pseudogene TRBV3-2) and TRBJ1-1; 9 bases match TRBD1. V lost 1 base, J lost 10 bases, and 4 bases stayed unmatched. The CDR3 spans 13 residues. Per germline, CDR1 LGHDT and CDR2 YNNKEL (reference sequence). CDR3 DNA sequence: TGTGCCAGCAGCCAAGGGGGACAGGGTCCAGCTTTCTTT. Translation: CASSQGGQGPAFF.

V and J are TRBV6-1 and TRBJ1-2; TRBD1 agrees at 7 bases. There are 17 residues in the CDR3. The germline gives CDR1 MNHNS, CDR2 SASEGT. V was clipped by 3 bases and J by 1 base; unmatched bases: 11. CDR3 nucleotides: TGTGCCAGCAGTGAGCCGGTAGGACAGGCGTTTAACTATGGCTACACCTTC. This encodes CASSEPVGQAFNYGYTF.

This chain uses TRBV6-5 with TRBJ2-1; D possibly corresponds to TRBD1 (5 bases). Per germline, CDR1 MNHEY and CDR2 SVGAGI. This CDR3 is built from 13 residues. Trimming removed 6 bases from V and 2 bases from J, with 8 bases in between. CDR3 in amino acids: CASSWTPYNEQFF. CDR3 bases: TGTGCCAGCAGCTGGACACCCTACAATGAGCAGTTCTTC.

This chain connects TRBV27 to TRBJ1-6, with 8 bases matching TRBD1. The CDR3 length is 14 residues. V shed 6 bases, J shed 8 bases, and the junction held 6 bases outside the gene matches. Germline CDR1 reads MNHEY; CDR2 reads SMNVEV (reference sequence). CDR3 DNA sequence: TGTGCCAGCAGGGGGACAGGCCAATATTCACCCCTCCACTTT. This gives the protein CASRGTGQYSPLHF.

V gene TRBV11-2 combines with J gene TRBJ2-3, with 10 bases aligning to TRBD1. CDR1 and CDR2 from the germline V gene are SGHAT and FQNNGV. The CDR3 is 18 amino acids. Trimming removed 4 bases from V and 0 bases from J; junction bases left unmatched: 10. CDR3 sequence reads: CASSSGQGGSSSTDTQYF. CDR3 coding DNA: TGTGCCAGCAGCTCTGGACAGGGGGGCTCCTCTAGCACAGATACGCAGTATTTT.

This chain joins TRBV21-1 and TRBJ2-7; the DNA was not compared with TRBD1, the D call given in the table. TRBV21-1 represents a pseudogene. The CDR3 runs 20 residues. The CDR3 is CASSKKTPPGSTGHHYEQYF. CDR3 sequence (DNA): TGTGCCAGCAGCAAAAAAACCCCGCCGGGAAGTACGGGACATCACTACGAGCAGTACTTC.

The chain combines TRBV9 with TRBJ1-4; D is unresolved. Trimming removed 1 base from V and 4 bases from J, with 11 bases in between. Looked up from germline, CDR1 is SGDLS and CDR2 is YYNGEE. The CDR3 loop spans 15 amino acids. CDR3 coding DNA: TGTGCCAGCAGCGTAAACGGGGTTTTTAATGAAAAACTGTTTTTT. Its protein product is CASSVNGVFNEKLFF.

The chain has TRBV7-2 and TRBJ2-5; TRBD2 matches at 8 bases. The CDR3 totals 16 residues. Germline CDR1 reads SGHTA; CDR2 reads FQGNSA. Trimming cost V 5 bases and J 2 bases; bases outside gene matches: 10. The DNA of the CDR3 is TGTGCCAGCAGCGCAAGGGGGACTAGGCAGCAAGAGACCCAGTACTTC. Translated, it gives CASSARGTRQQETQYF.

The chain recombines TRBV4-2 with TRBJ1-5; TRBD1 matches at 9 bases. From germline, CDR1 is LGHNA and CDR2 YNFKEQ. V shed 0 bases, J shed 6 bases, and the junction held 6 bases outside the gene matches. The CDR3 covers 16 residues. The CDR3 here is CASSQDLGQGSQPQHF. In nucleotides, the CDR3 is TGTGCCAGCAGCCAAGATTTAGGACAGGGGAGTCAGCCCCAGCATTTT.

The rearrangement joins TRBV15 to TRBJ1-4, with a tentative D call TRBD1 (5 bases). The CDR3 totals 14 residues. Trimming took 5 bases from V and 0 from J, leaving 7 bases between them. CDR1 is LNHNV, CDR2 YYDKDF, per germline (reference sequence). The CDR3 DNA reads as TGTGCCACCAGCGGGGGGGCAACTAATGAAAAACTGTTTTTT. This sequence encodes CATSGGATNEKLFF.

This clone was recorded once. The chain uses TRBV29-1 and TRBJ2-1, with 15 bases that match TRBD2. This CDR3 spans 14 amino acids. After removal of 6 bases from V and 8 bases from J, the junction contained 5 bases not matched to a gene. Germline V gene data show CDR1 as SQVTM and CDR2 as ANQGSEA. The CDR3 DNA reads as TGCAGCGTCCCCGGACTAGCGGGGGGGCATGAGCAGTTCTTC. Its translation: CSVPGLAGGHEQFF.

This clone turned up a few times. The chain couples TRBV6-6 to TRBJ1-6, with D perhaps TRBD1 (6 bases). Germline-derived CDR1 and CDR2 are MNHNY and SVGAGI (reference sequence). With 5 bases removed from V and 4 bases from J, the gap between germline ends came to 24 bases. CDR3 size: 19 residues. In DNA, the CDR3 is TGTGCCAGCAGTCTACCACAGAACCAACTGACAGGATATAATTCACCCCTCCACTTT. Translated, it gives CASSLPQNQLTGYNSPLHF.

The chain uses TRBV24-1 and TRBJ1-2; 7 positions agree with TRBD1. CDR3 length equals 13 residues. With V trimmed by 6 bases and J by 2 bases, 2 bases remained unmatched. Germline lookup yields CDR1 KGHDR and CDR2 SFDVKD. This CDR3 is CATSRQGNYGYTF. As DNA, the CDR3 is TGTGCCACCAGTCGACAGGGAAACTATGGCTACACCTTC.

This chain uses TRBV5-1 with TRBJ1-5, with a possible D match to TRBD1 (5 bases). Germline V CDR1 and CDR2: SGHRS, YFSETQ. There are 15 residues in the CDR3. The ends were cut back, 0 bases at V and 9 bases at J, with 16 bases in the middle. CDR3 protein: CASSLGDSLLSPQHF. DNA of the CDR3: TGCGCCAGCAGCTTGGGAGACAGCCTATTGTCGCCCCAGCATTTT.

This chain connects TRBV7-2 to TRBJ2-7, with D perhaps matching TRBD1 (5 bases). CDR1 and CDR2 from the germline V gene are SGHTA and FQGNSA. CDR3 length: 13 residues. Trimming shortened V by 0 bases and J by 3 bases, and 6 bases separated the two germline ends. The CDR3 DNA sequence: TGTGCCAGCAGCTTAGCGGGGCTCTACGAGCAGTACTTC. The encoded protein is CASSLAGLYEQYF.

The rearrangement links TRBV28 to TRBJ1-5; D possibly corresponds to TRBD1 (6 bases). Looked up from germline, CDR1 is MDHEN and CDR2 is SYDVKM. With 4 bases removed from V and 4 bases from J, the gap between germline ends came to 11 bases. There are 14 residues in the CDR3. CDR3 coding DNA: TGTGCCAGCAGTTCCGGGACAAAAAATCAGCCCCAGCATTTT. It codes for CASSSGTKNQPQHF. The full variable domain, with the rest looked up from reference TRBV28 and TRBJ1-5, is DVKVTQSSRYLVKRTGEKVFLECVQDMDHENMFWYRQDPGLGLRLIYFSYDVKMKEKGDIPEGYSVSREKKERFSLILESASTNQTSMYLCASSSGTKNQPQHFGDGTRLSIL.

This clone occurred a few times. V is TRBV2 and J is TRBJ1-3; the D is unclear. Trimming pared 5 bases from V and 0 bases from J, leaving 5 bases between. Germline CDR1 and CDR2: SNHLY and FYNNEI. This CDR3 has 13 amino acids. The CDR3 sequence: CASSLSSGNTIYF. The DNA for the CDR3 is TGTGCCAGCAGTTTGAGCTCTGGAAACACCATATATTTT.

The chain recombines TRBV3-1 (or the pseudogene TRBV3-2) with TRBJ2-1; TRBD2 matches at 13 bases. Per the germline V gene, CDR1 is LGHDT and CDR2 is YNNKEL (reference sequence). With V trimmed by 4 bases and J by 7 bases, 1 base remained unmatched. The CDR3 loop spans 14 amino acids. This chain's CDR3 is CASSRTSGGNEQFF. DNA for the CDR3: TGTGCCAGCAGCCGGACTAGCGGGGGAAATGAGCAGTTCTTC.

V usage is TRBV7-3 and J usage is TRBJ2-3, with TRBD2 matching 8 bases. In germline, CDR1 is SGHTA, CDR2 FQGTGA. The CDR3 consists of 18 residues. The junction had 14 bases not matched to a gene; V was cut back by 1 base and J by 5 bases. The CDR3 region has the DNA TGTGCCAGCAGCTTAAATGGGCTAGCGGGCCTCGGGGAAGATACGCAGTATTTT. This encodes CASSLNGLAGLGEDTQYF.

This chain uses TRBV24-1 with TRBJ1-5, with D possibly matching TRBD1 (5 bases). The CDR3 sequence is 15 residues long. The germline V gene has CDR1 KGHDR and CDR2 SFDVKD. V lost 4 bases and J 2 bases, leaving 11 bases between the germline ends. CDR3 DNA sequence: TGTGCCACCAGTGACTCAGGGTTGGGCAATCAGCCCCAGCATTTT. This sequence encodes CATSDSGLGNQPQHF.

The V call is TRBV28, the J call TRBJ2-3, with a weak D call TRBD2 (6 bases). Deletions cut 5 bases from V and 2 bases from J, with 20 bases between. This CDR3 is built from 17 residues. Germline CDR1 reads MDHEN; CDR2 reads SYDVKM. The CDR3 loop reads CASSPAFWRGNTDTQYF. The CDR3 nucleotides are TGTGCCAGCAGTCCAGCCTTTTGGAGGGGCAACACAGATACGCAGTATTTT.

CDR3 sequence reads: CASSSPDSAEQYF. CDR3 nucleotide sequence: TGTGCCAGCAGCTCCCCTGACTCGGCTGAGCAGTACTTC. J is TRBJ2-7 and V is TRBV7-3; D is unresolved. Germline V CDR1 and CDR2: SGHTA, FQGTGA. The V end lost 4 bases, the J end lost 7 bases, and 14 bases lay between the germline ends. The CDR3 runs 13 residues. Full variable domain (missing parts from reference TRBV7-3 and TRBJ2-7): GAGVSQTPSNKVTEKGKYVELRCDPISGHTALYWYRQSLGQGPEFLIYFQGTGAADDSGLPNDRFFAVRPEGSVSTLKIQRTERGDSAVYLCASSSPDSAEQYFGPGTRLTVT.

This chain connects TRBV5-4 to TRBJ2-2; 12 nucleotides agree with TRBD1. The V gene end was trimmed by 4 bases and the J gene end by 7 bases; junction bases not matched to a gene: 8. This CDR3 region has 16 residues. In germline, CDR1 is SGHNT, CDR2 YYREEE (reference sequence). CDR3 sequence: CASSRGTGGAGGELFF. CDR3 coding DNA: TGTGCCAGCAGCAGAGGGACAGGGGGCGCAGGCGGGGAGCTGTTTTTT.

The chain employs TRBV6-1 and TRBJ2-3; 9 bases line up with TRBD1. The ends lost 2 bases at V and 2 bases at J; junction bases unmatched: 5. This CDR3 region has 16 residues. Germline V CDR1 and CDR2: MNHNS, SASEGT. The CDR3 bases are TGTGCCAGCAGTGAATCGACAGGGGGTCACACAGATACGCAGTATTTT. Its translation: CASSESTGGHTDTQYF.

The CDR3 is CASSSLGVSVGNEQFF. In DNA, the CDR3 is TGTGCCAGCAGCTCCCTCGGTGTAAGCGTAGGCAATGAGCAGTTCTTC. The J gene is TRBJ2-1, the V gene TRBV7-2, with D hard to call. The CDR3 loop spans 16 amino acids. The germline gives CDR1 SGHTA, CDR2 FQGNSA. Between the trimmed V and J ends, which lost 4 bases and 6 bases, there was a span of 19 bases.

In this sample, this clone turned up once. The chain employs TRBV10-3 and TRBJ2-2; 10 nucleotides agree with TRBD1. The length of the CDR3 is 14 residues. The germline V gene has CDR1 ENHRY and CDR2 SYGVKD. With V trimmed by 6 bases and J by 5 bases, 3 bases remained unmatched. CDR3 in amino acids: CAIRGQGMTGELFF. The DNA for the CDR3 is TGTGCCATCAGGGGACAGGGGATGACCGGGGAGCTGTTTTTT.